Reported below is one TCR beta chain. Its cognate antigen is unknown. The entry originates in a study of response to subunit inactivated influenza vaccine. In TCRdb, the RT-PCR reads were re-called with MiXCR into one record per CDR3 protein. Of a few hundred thousand distinct CDR3 sequences in the sample, around a fifth were seen once. General study points: The study's authors posited that every seasonal influenza vaccination enlists few new T cells.

CDR1 and CDR2 (germline): SQVTM, ANQGSEA. The CDR3 is 11 residues long. The sequence came from a man aged 50-75 years who received an inactivated influenza vaccine. The sequenced sample was PBMCs from blood, obtained 21 months after vaccination. The genes are TRBV29-1 and TRBJ2-3, with 7 bases fitting TRBD2. CDR3 nucleotide sequence: TGCAGTCATGGGGAGGGCACCCCGCAGTATTTT. It translates to CSHGEGTPQYF.